This TCR beta chain was captured in a study of blood T cell repertoires in COVID-19. Study background: From the United States, Italy and Spain came samples of acute and convalescent COVID-19. From T cells, B-cell-depleted T cells, or PBMCs came the material, which was cDNA or gDNA.

Per the study methods: Reference gene primer amplification in the assay estimated nucleated cell counts. Method: immunoSEQ multiplex PCR; TCRdb's copy keeps in-frame clones and lacks some. That table gives V, J and clone size, and the DNA gave D and trimming. The sample shows more than 95,000 clones, around 83% of them seen only once. V lost 1 base, J lost 4 bases, and 5 bases lay in between. The germline V gene encodes CDR1 LGHDT and CDR2 YNNKEL (reference sequence). This CDR3 is built from 13 residues. The specimen was peripheral blood. The gene calls are TRBV3-1 (or the pseudogene TRBV3-2) and TRBJ2-4; possible D gene TRBD2, 5 bases. The clonotype comes from a woman aged 60-70 years in a cohort sampled during active or convalescent COVID-19. The CDR3 nucleotides read TGTGCCAGCAGCCAAGGGACTAAAAACATTCAGTACTTC. Translation: CASSQGTKNIQYF.